The next 27 T cell receptor beta chains were all read from a single sample in a study of blood T cell repertoires in COVID-19. Data came from immunoSEQ multiplex PCR; TCRdb stores just in-frame clones and leaves some out. Of some 260,000 clones in the sample, under 95% were seen once. The sample taken for sequencing was PBMCs or T cells enriched from blood (not recorded which). The receptors shown here come from a woman younger than 30 who had recovered from COVID-19.

The J gene is TRBJ1-2, the V gene TRBV18; unclear D gene. Trimming left V 2 bases short and J 3 bases short, with 13 bases between. Germline V gene lookup returns CDR1 KGHSH and CDR2 LQKENI. CDR3 length equals 15 residues. This CDR3 reads CASSPEGRNDYGYTF. Written as DNA, the CDR3 is TGTGCCAGCTCACCAGAGGGTCGCAACGACTATGGCTACACCTTC.

This sequence joins TRBV25-1 and TRBJ1-2; 7 bases line up with TRBD1. The germline CDR1 and CDR2 sequences are MGHDK and SYGVNS. Losses at the gene ends were 6 bases for V and 6 bases for J; bases not matched to a gene: 10. This CDR3 region has 14 residues. This chain's CDR3 is CASSDRVRRDGYTF. The CDR3 bases are TGTGCCAGCAGCGACAGGGTAAGGAGGGATGGCTACACCTTC.

This clone occurred once. This rearrangement joins TRBV11-3 to TRBJ1-3, with D hard to call. The CDR3 runs to 15 residues. Germline V gene lookup returns CDR1 SGHNT and CDR2 YENEEA. Trimming removed 1 base at V and 1 base at J, with 8 bases between. The CDR3 protein is CASSLAGSSGNTIYF. As DNA, the CDR3 is TGTGCCAGCAGCTTAGCGGGGTCTTCTGGAAACACCATATATTTT.

This chain connects TRBV6-6 to TRBJ1-1; maybe TRBD1 (5 bases). Germline CDR1 MNHNY, CDR2 SVGAGI (reference sequence). CDR3 length equals 16 residues. The ends were cut back, 6 bases at V and 5 bases at J, with 22 bases in the middle. CDR3 residues: CASSHGGGLGGTEAFF. The CDR3 DNA reads as TGTGCCAGCAGCCACGGGGGGGGACTGGGAGGGACTGAAGCTTTCTTT.

This clone has just one count. The rearrangement joins TRBV18 to TRBJ2-7, with TRBD1 matching 8 bases. Trimming at V came to 6 bases and at J to 5 bases, leaving 18 bases not matched to a gene. Germline lookup yields CDR1 KGHSH and CDR2 LQKENI. This CDR3 spans 17 amino acids. CDR3 protein: CASSPVPPGTGVNEQYF. The CDR3 bases are TGTGCCAGCTCCCCGGTTCCCCCCGGGACAGGCGTGAACGAGCAGTACTTC. The full variable domain, rest sourced from reference TRBV18 and TRBJ2-7, is NAGVMQNPRHLVRRRGQEARLRCSPMKGHSHVYWYRQLPEEGLKFMVYLQKENIIDESGMPKERFSAEFPKEGPSILRIQQVVRGDSAAYFCASSPVPPGTGVNEQYFGPGTRLTVT.

The chain uses TRBV5-1 and TRBJ1-2, with 9 bases fitting TRBD1. This CDR3 contains 14 residues. Germline values: CDR1 SGHRS, CDR2 YFSETQ. Germline trimming cut 4 bases from V and 8 bases from J; bases unmatched to any gene: 9. The CDR3 here is CASSLQTGGAGYTF. DNA of the CDR3: TGCGCCAGCAGCCTACAAACAGGGGGCGCGGGCTACACCTTC.

This rearrangement joins TRBV13 to TRBJ2-2, with a possible D match to TRBD1 (6 bases). Per germline, CDR1 PRHDT and CDR2 FYEKMQ (reference sequence). This CDR3 spans 18 amino acids. Trimming shortened V by 5 bases and J by 5 bases, and 24 bases separated the two germline ends. The CDR3 spells CASSPMAGTKKGTGELFF. The DNA for the CDR3 is TGTGCCAGCAGCCCTATGGCAGGGACAAAAAAAGGGACCGGGGAGCTGTTTTTT.

V is TRBV7-9 and J is TRBJ2-6; a weak D match, TRBD1 (6 bases). In germline, CDR1 is SEHNR, CDR2 FQNEAQ (reference sequence). The V end was cut by 4 bases, the J end by 0 bases, with 7 bases between. The CDR3 totals 15 residues. The CDR3 bases are TGTGCCAGCAGCTCGACAGGCTCTGGGGCCAACGTCCTGACTTTC. It codes for CASSSTGSGANVLTF.

The chain couples TRBV4-1 to TRBJ1-5; 8 bases agree with TRBD1. The CDR3 sequence is 14 residues long. CDR1 is MGHRA and CDR2 is YSYEKL in the germline V gene. The V and J ends lost 4 bases and 8 bases, in that order; junction bases with no gene match: 7. CDR3 nucleotides: TGCGCCAGCAGCCGAGGACAGGGCGGGGAGCCCCAGCATTTT. It yields the protein CASSRGQGGEPQHF.

The chain joins TRBV5-4 to TRBJ2-5; the D is unclear. V lost 4 bases to trimming and J lost 2 bases, with 3 bases between them. The CDR3 sequence is 11 residues long. In germline, CDR1 is SGHNT, CDR2 YYREEE (reference sequence). The CDR3 loop reads CASSLQETQYF. In DNA form, the CDR3 reads TGTGCCAGCAGCCTACAAGAGACCCAGTACTTC.

This clone is a singleton in its sample. The chain carries TRBV6-5 and TRBJ2-5; D may be TRBD2 (7 bases). The germline V gene encodes CDR1 MNHEY and CDR2 SVGAGI. There are 15 residues in the CDR3. Trimming removed 10 bases at V and 2 bases at J, with 20 bases between. CDR3 sequence: CATRPSGGTQETQYF. CDR3 nucleotides: TGTGCCACGCGGCCCTCCGGGGGGACACAAGAGACCCAGTACTTC.

J is TRBJ1-5 and V is TRBV27, with 10 bases matching TRBD1. The junction had 4 bases not matched to a gene; V was cut back by 1 base and J by 7 bases. The length of the CDR3 is 15 residues. CDR1 and CDR2 (germline): MNHEY, SMNVEV (reference sequence). The CDR3 loop reads CASSLYGQGGQPQHF. DNA for the CDR3: TGTGCCAGCAGTTTATACGGACAGGGGGGACAGCCCCAGCATTTT.

The rearrangement joins TRBV9 to TRBJ2-1, with a tentative D call TRBD1 (6 bases). Looked up from germline, CDR1 is SGDLS and CDR2 is YYNGEE. Trimming cost V 0 bases and J 3 bases, with 7 bases left between them. The CDR3 is 14 residues long. The CDR3 is CASSVGTVYNEQFF. In DNA form, the CDR3 reads TGTGCCAGCAGCGTAGGGACAGTCTACAATGAGCAGTTCTTC.

This clone was observed once. The chain is built from TRBV2 and TRBJ2-5, with TRBD1 as a possible D gene (6 bases). The CDR3 consists of 12 residues. The V end lost 6 bases, the J end lost 4 bases, and 9 bases lay between the germline ends. From germline, CDR1 is SNHLY and CDR2 FYNNEI. The CDR3 DNA reads as TGTGCCAGCAGAACAGGGACAGAGACCCAGTACTTC. This sequence encodes CASRTGTETQYF.

The chain joins TRBV27 to TRBJ2-5, with D tentatively TRBD1 (5 bases). There are 16 residues in the CDR3. The germline gives CDR1 MNHEY, CDR2 SMNVEV (reference sequence). The V end lost 0 bases, the J end lost 1 base, and 12 bases lay between the germline ends. CDR3 protein: CASSLSAPTVQETQYF. In DNA, the CDR3 is TGTGCCAGCAGTTTATCGGCCCCGACAGTCCAAGAGACCCAGTACTTC.

The chain uses TRBV13 and TRBJ2-7, with 9 bases aligning to TRBD2. CDR1 is PRHDT and CDR2 is FYEKMQ in the germline V gene (reference sequence). This CDR3 has 14 residues. J lost 4 bases, V lost 4 bases, and 5 bases had no gene match. The DNA of the CDR3 is TGTGCCAGCAGCTCGGGACTAGCCCGGTACGAGCAGTACTTC. Protein sequence: CASSSGLARYEQYF.

The V call is TRBV2, the J call TRBJ1-5; no firm D call. The CDR3 has 12 residues. V gave up 4 bases and J gave up 15 bases, with 16 bases separating them. In germline, CDR1 is SNHLY, CDR2 FYNNEI. The CDR3 region has the DNA TGTGCCAGCAGTGCGGGAGGACTCGCCTGGCATTTT. Protein sequence: CASSAGGLAWHF.

The V gene is TRBV6-5, the J gene TRBJ2-2, with TRBD2 identical over 8 bases. The CDR3 totals 15 residues. Germline V CDR1 and CDR2: MNHEY, SVGAGI. V gave up 6 bases and J gave up 5 bases; unmatched junction bases: 8. The CDR3 DNA is TGTGCCAGCAGCCCGGGAGGGGTGGGAACCGGGGAGCTGTTTTTT. The encoded protein is CASSPGGVGTGELFF.

The chain employs TRBV24-1 and TRBJ1-2, with D maybe TRBD1 (5 bases). Germline V CDR1 and CDR2: KGHDR, SFDVKD. CDR3 length: 13 residues. V was trimmed by 4 bases and J by 8 bases, leaving 13 bases between them. Written as DNA, the CDR3 is TGTGCCACCAGTGACGGACATATCAGCGGCTACACCTTC. Translation: CATSDGHISGYTF.

The J gene is TRBJ1-1, the V gene TRBV28; D is perhaps TRBD1 (6 bases). Per germline, CDR1 MDHEN and CDR2 SYDVKM. V lost 5 bases to trimming and J lost 3 bases, with 19 bases between them. This CDR3 has 16 residues. The CDR3 reads CASSPLTGPRDTEAFF. DNA of the CDR3: TGTGCCAGCAGTCCGCTAACAGGGCCCCGGGACACTGAAGCTTTCTTT. The full variable domain, completed using reference TRBV28 and TRBJ1-1, is DVKVTQSSRYLVKRTGEKVFLECVQDMDHENMFWYRQDPGLGLRLIYFSYDVKMKEKGDIPEGYSVSREKKERFSLILESASTNQTSMYLCASSPLTGPRDTEAFFGQGTRLTVV.

J is TRBJ1-2 and V is TRBV6-5; D is perhaps TRBD1 (6 bases). Germline V lookup: CDR1 MNHEY, CDR2 SVGAGI. The CDR3 is 15 residues long. Trimming pared 6 bases from V and 7 bases from J, leaving 21 bases between. CDR3 nucleotides: TGTGCCAGCAGACCTATACAGGGAGGGGGTAGTGGCTACACCTTC. It is translated as CASRPIQGGGSGYTF.

J is TRBJ1-2 and V is TRBV11-3; 7 nucleotides match TRBD1. The V segment lost 3 bases and the J segment 4 bases; nucleotides outside the gene matches: 11. Germline V gives CDR1 SGHNT, CDR2 YENEEA. The CDR3 is 16 residues long. This CDR3 reads CASSFAKGARSYGYTF. The CDR3 region has the DNA TGTGCCAGCAGCTTTGCCAAGGGGGCGCGTTCCTATGGCTACACCTTC.

V usage is TRBV7-9 and J usage is TRBJ1-2; D possibly corresponds to TRBD1 (5 bases). The CDR3 has 13 amino acids. Germline V gene data show CDR1 as SEHNR and CDR2 as FQNEAQ (reference sequence). The V gene lost 5 bases and the J gene lost 6 bases, with 13 bases spanning the gap. In DNA, the CDR3 is TGTGCCAGCAGCATTTCAGGGTTGGATGGCTACACCTTC. It translates to CASSISGLDGYTF.

This CDR3 is CASSYSRGEAFF. In nucleotides, the CDR3 is TGTGCCAGCAGTTACTCGAGAGGGGAAGCTTTCTTT. V and J are TRBV6-5 and TRBJ1-1, with unresolved D. Germline CDR1 reads MNHEY; CDR2 reads SVGAGI. The CDR3 contains 12 residues. V was trimmed by 0 bases and J by 8 bases, leaving 7 bases between them.

The genes are TRBV7-9 and TRBJ2-7; D is uncertain. Germline lookup yields CDR1 SEHNR and CDR2 FQNEAQ (reference sequence). Trimming removed 1 base at V and 0 bases at J, with 4 bases between. CDR3 length: 13 amino acids. CDR3: CASSLGHSYEQYF. As DNA, the CDR3 is TGTGCCAGCAGCTTAGGACACTCCTACGAGCAGTACTTC.

J is TRBJ1-2 and V is TRBV7-9; D not resolved. V shed 7 bases and J shed 12 bases, with 15 bases lying between them. The CDR3 covers 11 residues. Germline lookup yields CDR1 SEHNR and CDR2 FQNEAQ (reference sequence). The CDR3 is CASTPDEAHTF. The CDR3 region has the DNA TGTGCCAGCACCCCCGATGAGGCCCACACCTTC.

This chain joins TRBV9 and TRBJ2-7; 10 bases agree with TRBD2. The junction had 10 bases not matched to a gene; V was cut back by 3 bases and J by 7 bases. The CDR3 is 15 amino acids. Germline V CDR1 and CDR2: SGDLS, YYNGEE. CDR3 sequence reads: CASSAHTSGTREQYF. The CDR3 coding sequence is TGTGCCAGCAGCGCGCATACTAGCGGGACTCGGGAGCAGTACTTC.